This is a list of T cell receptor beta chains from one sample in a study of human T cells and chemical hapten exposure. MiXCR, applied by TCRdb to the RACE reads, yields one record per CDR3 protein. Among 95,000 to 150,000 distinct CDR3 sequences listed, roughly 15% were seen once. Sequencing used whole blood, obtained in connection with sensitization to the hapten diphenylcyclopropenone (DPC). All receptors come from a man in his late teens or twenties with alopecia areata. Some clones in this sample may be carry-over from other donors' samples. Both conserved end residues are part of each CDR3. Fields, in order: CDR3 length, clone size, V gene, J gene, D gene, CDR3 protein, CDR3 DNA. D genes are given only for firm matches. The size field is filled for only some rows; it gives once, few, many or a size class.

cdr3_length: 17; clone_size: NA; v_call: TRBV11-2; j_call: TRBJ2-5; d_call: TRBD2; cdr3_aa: CASSLGLAGSRIETQYF; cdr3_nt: TGTGCCAGCAGCTTAGGACTAGCGGGGTCTCGGATCGAGACCCAGTACTTC
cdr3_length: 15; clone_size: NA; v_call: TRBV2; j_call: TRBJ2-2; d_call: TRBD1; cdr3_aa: CASSRQTGSAGELFF; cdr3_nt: TGTGCCAGCAGTCGGCAGACAGGGAGTGCCGGGGAGCTGTTTTTT
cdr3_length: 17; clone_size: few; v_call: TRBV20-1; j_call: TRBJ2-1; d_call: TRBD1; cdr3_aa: CSARNGQDTYLYNEQFF; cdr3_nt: TGCAGTGCTAGAAACGGACAGGACACATACCTATACAATGAGCAGTTCTTC
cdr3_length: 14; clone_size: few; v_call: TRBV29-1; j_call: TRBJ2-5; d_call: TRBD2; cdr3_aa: CSVGTSGYQETQYF; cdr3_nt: TGCAGCGTTGGAACTAGCGGGTACCAAGAGACCCAGTACTTC
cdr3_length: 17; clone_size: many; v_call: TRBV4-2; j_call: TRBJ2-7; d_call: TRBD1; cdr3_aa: CASSLMMTGAEAYEQYF; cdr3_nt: TGTGCCAGCAGCCTTATGATGACAGGGGCCGAAGCCTACGAGCAGTACTTC
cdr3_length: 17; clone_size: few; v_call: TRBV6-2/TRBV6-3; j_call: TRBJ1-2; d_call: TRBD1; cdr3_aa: CASSRRGQGARNYGYTF; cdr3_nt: TGTGCCAGCAGTCGCCGTGGACAGGGGGCAAGGAACTATGGCTACACCTTC
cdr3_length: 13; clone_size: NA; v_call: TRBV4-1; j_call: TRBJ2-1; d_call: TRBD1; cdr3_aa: CASRSQGAGEQFF; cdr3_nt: TGCGCCAGCAGGAGTCAGGGGGCGGGTGAGCAGTTCTTC
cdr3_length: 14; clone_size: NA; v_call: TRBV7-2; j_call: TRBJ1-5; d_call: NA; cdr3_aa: CASSLTTANQPQHF; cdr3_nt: TGTGCCAGCAGCTTAACGACGGCAAATCAGCCCCAGCATTTT
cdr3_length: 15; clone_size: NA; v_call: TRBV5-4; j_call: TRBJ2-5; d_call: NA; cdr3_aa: CASSLQRISQETQYF; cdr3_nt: TGTGCCAGCAGCTTGCAGCGGATCTCCCAAGAGACCCAGTACTTC
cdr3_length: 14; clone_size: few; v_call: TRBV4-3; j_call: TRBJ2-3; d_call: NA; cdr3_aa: CASSQVPGQDTQYF; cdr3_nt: TGCGCCAGCAGCCAGGTCCCGGGACAAGATACGCAGTATTTT
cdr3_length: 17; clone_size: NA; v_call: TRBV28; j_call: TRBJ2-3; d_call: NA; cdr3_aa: CASSLLEWQKGTDTQYF; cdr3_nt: TGTGCCAGCAGTTTATTGGAATGGCAGAAAGGCACAGATACGCAGTATTTT
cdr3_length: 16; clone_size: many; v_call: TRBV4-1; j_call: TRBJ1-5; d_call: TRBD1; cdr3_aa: CASSQAGDRSNQPQHF; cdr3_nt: TGCGCCAGCAGCCAAGCGGGGGACAGAAGTAATCAGCCCCAGCATTTT
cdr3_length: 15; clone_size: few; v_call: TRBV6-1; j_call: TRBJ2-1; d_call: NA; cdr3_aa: CASSEFWIGDNEQFF; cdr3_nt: TGTGCCAGCAGTGAATTTTGGATCGGAGACAATGAGCAGTTCTTC
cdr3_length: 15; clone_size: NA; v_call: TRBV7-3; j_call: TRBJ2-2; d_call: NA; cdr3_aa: CASTLSGPNTGELFF; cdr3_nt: TGTGCCAGCACCTTGTCGGGACCAAACACCGGGGAGCTGTTTTTT
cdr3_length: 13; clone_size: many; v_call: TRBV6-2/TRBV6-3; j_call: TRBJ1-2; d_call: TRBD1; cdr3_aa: CASSTDRGVSYTF; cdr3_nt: TGTGCCAGCAGTACGGACAGGGGAGTAAGCTACACCTTC
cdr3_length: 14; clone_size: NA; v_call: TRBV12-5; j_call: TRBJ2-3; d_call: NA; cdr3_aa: CASGLGTGADTQYF; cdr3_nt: TGTGCTAGTGGTTTGGGGACGGGGGCAGATACGCAGTATTTT
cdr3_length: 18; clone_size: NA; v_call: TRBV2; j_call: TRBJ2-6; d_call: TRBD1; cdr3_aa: CASSGGQGEVSGANVLTF; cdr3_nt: TGTGCCAGCAGTGGGGGACAGGGGGAAGTCTCTGGGGCCAACGTCCTGACTTTC
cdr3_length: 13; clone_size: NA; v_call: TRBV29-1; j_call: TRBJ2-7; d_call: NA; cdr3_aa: CSVVSGFPYEQYF; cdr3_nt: TGCAGCGTTGTTTCGGGTTTCCCCTACGAGCAGTACTTC
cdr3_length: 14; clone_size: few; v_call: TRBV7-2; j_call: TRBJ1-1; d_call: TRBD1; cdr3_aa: CASNHRGWVTEAFF; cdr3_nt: TGTGCCAGCAACCACAGGGGTTGGGTCACTGAAGCTTTCTTT
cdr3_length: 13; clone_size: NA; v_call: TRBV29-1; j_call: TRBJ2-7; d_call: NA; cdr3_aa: CSVARTYSYEQYF; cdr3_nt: TGCAGCGTTGCTAGGACTTACTCCTACGAGCAGTACTTC
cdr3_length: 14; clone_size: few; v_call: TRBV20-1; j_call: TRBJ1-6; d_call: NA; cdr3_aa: CSARGALINSPLHF; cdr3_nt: TGCAGTGCTAGAGGGGCCTTAATTAATTCACCCCTCCACTTT
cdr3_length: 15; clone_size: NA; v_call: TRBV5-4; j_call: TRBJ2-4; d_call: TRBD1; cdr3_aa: CASSLDRGRGNIQYF; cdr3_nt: TGTGCCAGCAGCCTAGACAGGGGGCGCGGAAACATTCAGTACTTC
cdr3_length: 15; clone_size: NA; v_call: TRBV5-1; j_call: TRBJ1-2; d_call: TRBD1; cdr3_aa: CASSWGTGSLYGYTF; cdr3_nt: TGCGCCAGCAGCTGGGGGACAGGGTCTCTCTATGGCTACACCTTC
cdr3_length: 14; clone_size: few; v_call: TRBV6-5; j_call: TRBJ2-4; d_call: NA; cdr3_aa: CASSKGLRGNIQYF; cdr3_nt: TGTGCCAGCAGTAAGGGTCTGCGGGGAAACATTCAGTACTTC
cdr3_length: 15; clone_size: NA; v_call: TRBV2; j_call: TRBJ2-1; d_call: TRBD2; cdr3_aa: CASSPDGTSSNEQFF; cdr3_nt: TGTGCCAGCAGCCCCGACGGGACTAGCAGCAATGAGCAGTTCTTC
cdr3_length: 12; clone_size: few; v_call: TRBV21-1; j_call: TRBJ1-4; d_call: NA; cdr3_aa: CAFRTTNEKLFF; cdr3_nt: TGTGCCTTCAGGACAACTAATGAAAAACTGTTTTTT
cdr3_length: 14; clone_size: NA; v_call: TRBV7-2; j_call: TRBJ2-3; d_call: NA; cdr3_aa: CASSLATVPDTQYF; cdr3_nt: TGTGCCAGCAGCTTAGCGACGGTACCAGATACGCAGTATTTT